This T cell receptor (beta chain) was captured by sequencing in a study of HIV-infected patients and healthy controls. Study-wide points: Compared with controls, mean Gini indices were significantly raised in HIV-infected repertoires, possibly indicating oligoclonality. In healthy controls, MAIT alpha CDR3s were common; in HIV+ repertoires, severely depleted.

This clonotype is labeled as medium-sized. Its specificity is not known. Trimming stripped 4 bases from V and 2 bases from J, with 8 bases between. This CDR3 is built from 12 residues. Germline values: CDR1 SQVTM, CDR2 ANQGSEA. Follow-up blood was drawn about 14 weeks, roughly three months, after antiretroviral therapy began. All unsorted peripheral T cells were captured because whole blood was used without fractionation. Reverse transcription used around 480 ng RNA and constant-region primers for alpha and beta. Alpha and beta chain libraries were made separately by chain-specific third strand synthesis with multiplexing indices. TCRdb re-analysed the 5' RACE reads in MiXCR, keeping a single row per CDR3 protein. Among about 5,000 distinct CDR3 sequences listed, roughly 20% were seen once.

The sample in question was blood, obtained during antiretroviral therapy. V usage is TRBV29-1 and J usage is TRBJ1-1; D gene unclear. This receptor was identified in an adult with HIV infection. The CDR3 here is CSVGASNTEAFF. CDR3 DNA: TGCAGCGTTGGGGCTTCAAACACTGAAGCTTTCTTT.